The clone carrying this T cell receptor beta chain showed up just once. Its target is unknown. The CDR3 loop spans 15 amino acids. The germline V gene encodes CDR1 LNHDA and CDR2 SQIVND (reference sequence). V lost 3 bases to trimming and J lost 4 bases, with 13 bases between them. It was at deep level that the assay was run. Only in-frame clones appear in the TCRdb table, and some are missing; sequencing was by immunoSEQ multiplex PCR. Of under 1,900,000 clones listed, approximately 98.5% are singletons. These data come from a study of shared clonotypes between healthy human individuals. Study outcomes and limitations: The low donor count limited represented genetic and exposure-history diversity.

The specimen was naive CD4+ T cells sorted from blood. Subset indicated: CD45RA+ positively selected. The J gene is TRBJ2-1, the V gene TRBV19; tentatively, D is TRBD2 (5 bases). The sequence was collected from a man aged 25 to 40 in good health. Here the CDR3 DNA reads TGTGCCAGTAGTATGACTATCCTCTCTTACAATGAGCAGTTCTTC. This gives the protein CASSMTILSYNEQFF.